Sequencing of this TCR beta chain was carried out in a study of blood T cell repertoires in COVID-19. Study-wide context: Sources were T cells, B-cell-depleted T cells, or PBMCs; the material itself was cDNA or gDNA.

Cohort placement rested on clinical history that participants reported themselves. In Cohort 3, a recovered donor had either two negative PCRs, clearance, or symptom resolution. Germline V gene sequence: CDR1 SGHTA, CDR2 FQGNSA. The CDR3 is made up of 15 amino acids. Germline trimming cut 5 bases from V and 4 bases from J; bases unmatched to any gene: 9. Per the original methods: Estimation of nucleated cell counts relied on the amplification of reference gene primers. Sequencing used immunoSEQ multiplex PCR; TCRdb keeps in-frame clones, though not all of them. V and J calls and clone size are given by that table; D and trimming were obtained from the DNA. Among hundreds of thousands of clones listed, over 75% were seen once.

The genes are TRBV7-2 and TRBJ2-7, with TRBD2 matching 9 bases. The sequenced material came from PBMCs or T cells enriched from blood (not recorded which). This TCR was sampled from a woman between 40 and 55 years old who had recovered from COVID-19. The CDR3 reads CASSQLAGSTYEQYF. The CDR3 bases are TGTGCCAGCAGCCAGCTAGCGGGAAGTACATACGAGCAGTACTTC.